These 22 T cell receptor beta chains were all obtained from the same sample, sequenced in a study of shared clonotypes between healthy human individuals. Profiled with immunoSEQ multiplex PCR; TCRdb holds only in-frame clones, not every one. The sample shows 1,500,000 or so clones, approximately 98.5% of them seen only once. Sequencing was done on a sample of naive CD4+ T cells sorted from blood. As for subset: CD45RA+ positively selected. Receptor source: a man under 40 in good health.

The V call is TRBV4-3, the J call TRBJ2-7; D not certain. V was trimmed by 0 bases and J by 3 bases, leaving 6 bases between them. The CDR3 has 13 residues. Germline CDR1 LGHNA, CDR2 YSLEER. The CDR3 nucleotides read TGCGCCAGCAGCCAAGAGGTTGGCTACGAGCAGTACTTC. Protein product: CASSQEVGYEQYF.

The chain is built from TRBV10-3 and TRBJ2-5, with 10 positions matching TRBD1. From germline, CDR1 is ENHRY and CDR2 SYGVKD. V shed 2 bases and J 4 bases; nucleotides not matched to a gene: 7. The CDR3 has 16 amino acids. DNA of the CDR3: TGTGCCATCAGTGAGCGGGGACAGGGGCAGGGAGAGACCCAGTACTTC. Its translation: CAISERGQGQGETQYF.

The V and J genes are TRBV28 and TRBJ2-7; 11 nucleotides agree with TRBD2. The CDR3 sequence is 19 residues long. In germline, CDR1 is MDHEN, CDR2 SYDVKM. V lost 3 bases to trimming and J lost 3 bases; unmatched junction nucleotides: 16. CDR3 protein: CASSFARSGTSGSRYEQYF. CDR3 nucleotide sequence: TGTGCCAGCAGTTTTGCCCGAAGTGGGACTAGCGGCAGCCGCTACGAGCAGTACTTC.

V usage is TRBV5-1 and J usage is TRBJ2-7; 7 nucleotides match TRBD1. V was clipped by 2 bases and J by 11 bases; unmatched bases: 4. This CDR3 region has 11 residues. CDR1 is SGHRS, CDR2 YFSETQ, per germline. CDR3 loop: CASSFDRVEYF. DNA for the CDR3: TGCGCCAGCAGCTTTGACAGGGTGGAGTACTTC.

This sequence joins TRBV5-4 and TRBJ1-3; 11 bases are shared with TRBD1. The CDR3 spans 13 residues. The V gene's germline CDR1 is SGHNT and CDR2 YYREEE (reference sequence). The V gene end was trimmed by 10 bases and the J gene end by 2 bases; junction bases not matched to a gene: 2. DNA for the CDR3: TGTGCCGGACAGGGGGCAACTGGAAACACCATATATTTT. Protein sequence: CAGQGATGNTIYF.

This chain joins TRBV6-1 and TRBJ1-2; 7 bases are a match to TRBD1. The CDR3 contains 15 residues. Germline V gene lookup returns CDR1 MNHNS and CDR2 SASEGT. With 1 base clipped from V and 6 bases from J, the junction kept 8 bases outside the gene matches. The CDR3: CASSEGSGRGDGYTF. The CDR3 bases are TGTGCCAGCAGTGAAGGTTCTGGCAGGGGGGATGGCTACACCTTC.

This chain joins TRBV7-9 and TRBJ1-2; 10 bases align to TRBD1. Germline loops: CDR1 SEHNR, CDR2 FQNEAQ (reference sequence). This CDR3 contains 18 residues. The ends lost 5 bases at V and 5 bases at J; junction bases unmatched: 17. The DNA of the CDR3 is TGTGCCAGCAGCCACCGGGACAGGGGCGACCGTCAGGCTTATGGCTACACCTTC. Encoded protein: CASSHRDRGDRQAYGYTF.

The chain recombines TRBV28 with TRBJ1-2; the D is unclear. The CDR3 length is 15 residues. V shed 1 base and J shed 0 bases, with 9 bases lying between them. CDR1 is MDHEN, CDR2 SYDVKM, per germline. This chain's CDR3 is CASSLSTLPNYGYTF. The CDR3 DNA follows: TGTGCCAGCAGTTTATCGACCCTACCTAACTATGGCTACACCTTC.

The V and J genes are TRBV5-1 and TRBJ2-1; D uncertain. Trimming removed 0 bases at V and 0 bases at J, with 7 bases between. Germline V gives CDR1 SGHRS, CDR2 YFSETQ. The CDR3 runs 15 residues. The CDR3 spells CASSLESLSYNEQFF. Here the CDR3 DNA reads TGCGCCAGCAGCTTGGAAAGCCTCTCCTACAATGAGCAGTTCTTC.

The chain combines TRBV10-3 with TRBJ2-1; 11 bases map to TRBD2. The CDR3 loop spans 13 amino acids. V dropped 9 bases and J dropped 6; count of bases not matched to a gene: 4. Germline V gene data show CDR1 as ENHRY and CDR2 as SYGVKD. This CDR3 reads CAMHSGRANEQFF. CDR3 bases: TGTGCCATGCATAGCGGGAGGGCCAATGAGCAGTTCTTC.

The chain is built from TRBV28 and TRBJ2-7; D gene uncertain. V was trimmed by 7 bases and J by 6 bases, leaving 16 bases between them. Germline loops: CDR1 MDHEN, CDR2 SYDVKM. There are 13 residues in the CDR3. The CDR3 coding sequence is TGTGCCAGCATCCCCCATGCCCCTAGCGAGCAGTACTTC. Translating gives CASIPHAPSEQYF.

V gene TRBV7-9 combines with J gene TRBJ2-1; perhaps TRBD2 as D (5 bases). The germline V and J ends were trimmed by 4 bases and 5 bases, with 15 bases remaining between them. This CDR3 is built from 15 residues. Germline assignment: CDR1 SEHNR and CDR2 FQNEAQ (reference sequence). The CDR3 loop is CASSSMGVFNNEQFF. The CDR3 coding sequence is TGTGCCAGCAGCTCGATGGGAGTTTTCAACAATGAGCAGTTCTTC. Full variable domain (outside the CDR3, taken from reference TRBV7-9 and TRBJ2-1): DTGVSQNPRHKITKRGQNVTFRCDPISEHNRLYWYRQTLGQGPEFLTYFQNEAQLEKSRLLSDRFSAERPKGSFSTLEIQRTEQGDSAMYLCASSSMGVFNNEQFFGPGTRLTVL.

The chain has TRBV5-1 and TRBJ2-5; D is undetermined. V gave up 1 base and J gave up 1 base, with 8 bases separating them. The V gene's germline CDR1 is SGHRS and CDR2 YFSETQ. The CDR3 consists of 14 residues. CDR3 bases: TGCGCCAGCAGCTTGAGGGCCTCCCAAGAGACCCAGTACTTC. The encoded protein is CASSLRASQETQYF.

This clone was seen once. The rearrangement uses TRBV28 and TRBJ1-5, with no clear D. CDR3 length: 14 residues. From germline, CDR1 is MDHEN and CDR2 SYDVKM. Trimming shortened V by 1 base and J by 8 bases, and 12 bases separated the two germline ends. CDR3 protein: CASSLLGSEKPQHF. The CDR3 DNA reads as TGTGCCAGCAGTTTATTGGGGAGTGAAAAGCCCCAGCATTTT.

The genes are TRBV7-2 and TRBJ2-1; 9 bases are shared with TRBD1. The CDR3 covers 15 residues. CDR1 SGHTA and CDR2 FQGNSA come from the germline V gene. Trimming took 1 base from V and 6 from J; bases not matched to a gene: 4. CDR3 nucleotides: TGTGCCAGCAGCTTAGAGGGACAGGGACTCAATGAGCAGTTCTTC. Protein product: CASSLEGQGLNEQFF.

This clone was observed a single time. This chain connects TRBV2 to TRBJ1-2, with D unresolved. Germline V gene data show CDR1 as SNHLY and CDR2 as FYNNEI. The CDR3 has 15 amino acids. V lost 2 bases, J lost 4 bases, and 14 bases lay in between. CDR3 protein: CASSESRQPSYGYTF. CDR3 DNA sequence: TGTGCCAGCAGTGAATCCCGCCAGCCAAGCTATGGCTACACCTTC.

The chain carries TRBV27 and TRBJ2-3; 10 nucleotides match TRBD2. This CDR3 contains 18 residues. Germline V gives CDR1 MNHEY, CDR2 SMNVEV (reference sequence). Trimming removed 0 bases from V and 4 bases from J; junction bases left unmatched: 10. The CDR3 sequence: CASSLSAPRAGGPDTQYF. In DNA, the CDR3 is TGTGCCAGCAGTTTATCGGCCCCTCGAGCGGGAGGGCCAGATACGCAGTATTTT.

V usage is TRBV7-9 and J usage is TRBJ2-4, with a weak D call TRBD1 (6 bases). The germline V and J ends were trimmed by 0 bases and 5 bases, with 8 bases remaining between them. This CDR3 comprises 14 residues. Germline V lookup: CDR1 SEHNR, CDR2 FQNEAQ (reference sequence). The CDR3 protein is CASSLAQGQNIQYF. The CDR3 nucleotides are TGTGCCAGCAGCTTAGCCCAGGGGCAAAACATTCAGTACTTC. The full variable domain, completed using reference TRBV7-9 and TRBJ2-4, is DTGVSQNPRHKITKRGQNVTFRCDPISEHNRLYWYRQTLGQGPEFLTYFQNEAQLEKSRLLSDRFSAERPKGSFSTLEIQRTEQGDSAMYLCASSLAQGQNIQYFGAGTRLSVL.

This chain uses TRBV7-9 with TRBJ2-7, with 7 bases lining up with TRBD1. The V and J ends lost 4 bases and 5 bases, in that order; junction bases with no gene match: 5. From germline, CDR1 is SEHNR and CDR2 FQNEAQ (reference sequence). CDR3 length: 13 residues. DNA of the CDR3: TGTGCCAGCAGCTCCGGGACAGTTCACGAGCAGTACTTC. Encoded protein: CASSSGTVHEQYF.

J is TRBJ2-2 and V is TRBV5-4, with D possibly matching TRBD1 (5 bases). This CDR3 region has 14 residues. V lost 5 bases and J 6 bases, leaving 14 bases between the germline ends. The germline V gene encodes CDR1 SGHNT and CDR2 YYREEE (reference sequence). The CDR3: CASSSQGSSGELFF. CDR3 bases: TGTGCCAGCAGTTCCCAGGGATCGTCCGGGGAGCTGTTTTTT.

CDR3 coding DNA: TGTGCCAGCAGCTTAGGGCCCCGACAGGGAGGGCAGCCCCAGCATTTT. It encodes CASSLGPRQGGQPQHF. J is TRBJ1-5 and V is TRBV7-9; 7 nucleotides align to TRBD1. The germline CDR1 and CDR2 sequences are SEHNR and FQNEAQ (reference sequence). CDR3 length equals 16 residues. Trimming took 1 base from V and 7 from J; bases not matched to a gene: 10.

V is TRBV15 and J is TRBJ2-2; D remains ambiguous. This CDR3 spans 14 amino acids. The ends were cut back, 4 bases at V and 4 bases at J, with 10 bases in the middle. In germline, CDR1 is LNHNV, CDR2 YYDKDF (reference sequence). Here the CDR3 DNA reads TGTGCCACCAGCACCCGGACGGTCACCGGGGAGCTGTTTTTT. Its translation: CATSTRTVTGELFF. Full variable domain (remainder filled in from reference TRBV15 and TRBJ2-2): DAMVIQNPRYQVTQFGKPVTLSCSQTLNHNVMYWYQQKSSQAPKLLFHYYDKDFNNEADTPDNFQSRRPNTSFCFLDIRSPGLGDTAMYLCATSTRTVTGELFFGEGSRLTVL.